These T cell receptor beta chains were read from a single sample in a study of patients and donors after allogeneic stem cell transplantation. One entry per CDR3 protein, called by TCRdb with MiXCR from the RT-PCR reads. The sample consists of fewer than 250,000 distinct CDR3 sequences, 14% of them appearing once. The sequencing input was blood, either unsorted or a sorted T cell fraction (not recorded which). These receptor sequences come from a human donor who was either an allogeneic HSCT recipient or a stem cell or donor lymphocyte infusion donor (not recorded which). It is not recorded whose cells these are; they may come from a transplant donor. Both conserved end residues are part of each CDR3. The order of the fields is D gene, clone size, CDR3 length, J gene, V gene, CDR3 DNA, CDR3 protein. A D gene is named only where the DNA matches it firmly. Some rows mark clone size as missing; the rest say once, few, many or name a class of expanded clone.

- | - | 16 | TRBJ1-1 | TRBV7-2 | TGTGCCAGCAGCTTAAATCGGGGGGCCTTGAACACTGAAGCTTTCTTT | CASSLNRGALNTEAFF
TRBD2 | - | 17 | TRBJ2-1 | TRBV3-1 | TGTGCCAGCAGCCCATGGACTAGCGGGAGGAGCTACAATGAGCAGTTCTTC | CASSPWTSGRSYNEQFF
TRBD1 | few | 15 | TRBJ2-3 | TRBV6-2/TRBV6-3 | TGTGCCAGCAGTTATACAGGGGGAGGCGCAGATACGCAGTATTTT | CASSYTGGGADTQYF
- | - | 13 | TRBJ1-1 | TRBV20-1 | TGCAGTGCTAAAACTGATAAAAACACTGAAGCTTTCTTT | CSAKTDKNTEAFF
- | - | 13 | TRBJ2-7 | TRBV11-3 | TGTGCCAGCAGCTTAGCGACAAACGACGAGCAGTACTTC | CASSLATNDEQYF
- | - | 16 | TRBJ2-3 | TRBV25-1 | TGTGCCAGCAGTGCCGCCCGCTACCCCGGTTCAGATACGCAGTATTTT | CASSAARYPGSDTQYF
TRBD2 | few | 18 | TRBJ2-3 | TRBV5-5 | TGTGCCAGCAGCAAAAAAATTCCTAGCGGGGGCCGAACAGATACGCAGTATTTT | CASSKKIPSGGRTDTQYF
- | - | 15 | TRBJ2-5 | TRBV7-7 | TGTGCTAGCAGCTTAGGGCGAGGCCCTCAAGAGACCCAGTACTTC | CASSLGRGPQETQYF
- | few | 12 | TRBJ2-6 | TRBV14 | TGTGCCAGCAGCCGCGCGGCCAACGTCCTGACTTTC | CASSRAANVLTF
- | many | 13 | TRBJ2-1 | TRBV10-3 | TGTGCCATCAGTGATACGGCCCCTAATGAGCAGTTCTTC | CAISDTAPNEQFF
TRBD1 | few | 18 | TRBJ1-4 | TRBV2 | TGTGCCAGCAGCACAACAGGGGGCGGCTTCGTCGCTAATGAAAAACTGTTTTTT | CASSTTGGGFVANEKLFF
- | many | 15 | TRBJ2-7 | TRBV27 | TGTGCCAGCAGTCCCCTGGGAAGTACCGCCTACGAGCAGTACTTC | CASSPLGSTAYEQYF
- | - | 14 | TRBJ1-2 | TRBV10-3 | TGTGCCATCAGGGGCGGTGGACGAAACGATGGCTACACCTTC | CAIRGGGRNDGYTF
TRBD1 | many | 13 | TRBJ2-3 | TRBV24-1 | TGTGCCACCGGGACAGCAGGAAGAGATACGCAGTATTTT | CATGTAGRDTQYF
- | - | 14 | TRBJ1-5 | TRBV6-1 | TGTGCCAGCAGCCGGGGAGGGACCAATCAGCCCCAGCATTTT | CASSRGGTNQPQHF
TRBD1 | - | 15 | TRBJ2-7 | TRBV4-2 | TGTGCCAGCAGCCAGCCGGGACAGGGATCCTACGAGCAGTACTTC | CASSQPGQGSYEQYF
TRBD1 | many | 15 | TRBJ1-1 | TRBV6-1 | TGTGCCACAGACCGAGGACAGGTTAGAAGCGCTGAAGCTTTCTTT | CATDRGQVRSAEAFF
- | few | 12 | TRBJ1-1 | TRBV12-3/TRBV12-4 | TGTGCCAGCAGTTTTTTCCCCTCCGAAGCTTTCTTT | CASSFFPSEAFF
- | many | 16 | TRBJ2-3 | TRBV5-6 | TGTGCCAGCAGCCAACCGGGACTGGCTAACACAGATACGCAGTATTTT | CASSQPGLANTDTQYF
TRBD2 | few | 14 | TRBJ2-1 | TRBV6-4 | TGTGCCAGCAGTGCGTGGACTAGATACAATGAGCAGTTCTTC | CASSAWTRYNEQFF
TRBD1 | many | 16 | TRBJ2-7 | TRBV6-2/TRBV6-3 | TGTGCCAGCAGTTACCCTACGGACAGGGTGACCTACGAGCAGTACTTC | CASSYPTDRVTYEQYF
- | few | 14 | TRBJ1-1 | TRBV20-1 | TGCAGTGCTAGAGATCAACGTAGGGGACTTACCGCTTTCTTT | CSARDQRRGLTAFF
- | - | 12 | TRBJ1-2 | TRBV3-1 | TGTGCCAGCAGCCACCGGATCGGGGGCTACACCTTC | CASSHRIGGYTF
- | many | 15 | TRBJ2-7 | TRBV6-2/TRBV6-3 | TGTGCCAGCAGTTACTCGTCTCTAGCGATCTACGAGCAGTACTTC | CASSYSSLAIYEQYF
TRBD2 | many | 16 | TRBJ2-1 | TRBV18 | TGTGCCAGCTCACCCAGGACTAGCGGGAGTAATGGTGAGCAGTTCTTC | CASSPRTSGSNGEQFF
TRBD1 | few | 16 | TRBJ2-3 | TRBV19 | TGTGCCAGTAGTATGGGACAGGGAGAGGGCACAGATACGCAGTATTTT | CASSMGQGEGTDTQYF
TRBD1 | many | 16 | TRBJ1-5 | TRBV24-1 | TGTGCCACCAGTGATTCCGGACAGGGGGCGTCTCAGCCCCAGCATTTT | CATSDSGQGASQPQHF
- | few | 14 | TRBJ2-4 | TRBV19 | TGTGCCAGTAGTATTGACGGGTTCCAAAACATTCAGTACTTC | CASSIDGFQNIQYF
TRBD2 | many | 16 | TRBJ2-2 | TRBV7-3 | TGTGCCAGCAGCTTAACCAGCGGGGGGGGCACCGGGGAGCTGTTTTTT | CASSLTSGGGTGELFF
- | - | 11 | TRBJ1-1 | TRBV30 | TGTGCCTGGAGGTTGTCATTCACGGCTTTCTTT | CAWRLSFTAFF
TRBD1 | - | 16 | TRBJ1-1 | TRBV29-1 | TGCAGCGTTGAAAGTCCCAGGACAGGGGGAAACACTGAAGCTTTCTTT | CSVESPRTGGNTEAFF
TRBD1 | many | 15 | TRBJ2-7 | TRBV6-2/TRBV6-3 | TGTGCCAGCTCAACGGGGCGGACAGGGGCCTACGAGCAGTACTTC | CASSTGRTGAYEQYF
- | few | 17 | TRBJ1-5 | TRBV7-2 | TGTGCCAGCAGCTTAGACAATCCTTTACTGGGCAATCAGCCCCAGCATTTT | CASSLDNPLLGNQPQHF
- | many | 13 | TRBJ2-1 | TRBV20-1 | TGCAGTGGAAATCAGGGGTCCTACAATGAGCAGTTCTTC | CSGNQGSYNEQFF
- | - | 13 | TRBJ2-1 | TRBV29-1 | TGCAGCGCGGACGGGAGCTCCTACAATGAGCAGTTCTTC | CSADGSSYNEQFF
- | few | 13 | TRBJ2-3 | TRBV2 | TGTGCCAGCGGAAAAGCTAGCACAGATACGCAGTATTTT | CASGKASTDTQYF
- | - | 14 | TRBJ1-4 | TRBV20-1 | - | CSATSAAPHEKLFF
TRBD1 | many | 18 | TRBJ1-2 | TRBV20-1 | TGCAGTGCTAGGGCTCTAGGGACAGGGGGCGCGGAGAACTATGGCTACACCTTC | CSARALGTGGAENYGYTF
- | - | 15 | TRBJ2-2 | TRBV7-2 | TGTGCCAGCAGCTTATCCGGGCGGAGCACCGGGGAGCTGTTTTTT | CASSLSGRSTGELFF
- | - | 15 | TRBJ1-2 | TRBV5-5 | TGTGCCAGCAGCCCCTCCCTCGCAGGGAGCTATGGCTACACCTTC | CASSPSLAGSYGYTF
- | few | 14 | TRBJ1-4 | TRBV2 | TGTGCCAGCAACGAAAGGGGAGGCCCTGAAAAACTGTTTTTT | CASNERGGPEKLFF
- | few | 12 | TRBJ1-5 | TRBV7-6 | TGTGCCAGCAGCCTACACGGGGGTCCCCAGCATTTT | CASSLHGGPQHF
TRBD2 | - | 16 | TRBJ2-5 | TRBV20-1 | TGCAGTGCTGCCCCAACTAGCGGGAGGCCACAAGAGACCCAGTACTTC | CSAAPTSGRPQETQYF
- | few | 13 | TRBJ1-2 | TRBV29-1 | TGCAGCGTTGAAGGGACAGTTAACTATGGCTACACCTTC | CSVEGTVNYGYTF
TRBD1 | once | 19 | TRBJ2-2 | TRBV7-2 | TGTGCCAGCAGCTTAGCATCGGCCGGACAGGGGGGATACACCGGGGAGCTGTTTTTT | CASSLASAGQGGYTGELFF
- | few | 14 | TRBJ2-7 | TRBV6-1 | TGTGCCAGCACCCAAAGGGGGTTAAAATACGAGCAGTACTTC | CASTQRGLKYEQYF
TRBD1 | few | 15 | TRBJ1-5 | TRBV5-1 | TGCGCCAGCAGCTTGGCCGGGACAGCTAATCAGCCCCAGCATTTT | CASSLAGTANQPQHF
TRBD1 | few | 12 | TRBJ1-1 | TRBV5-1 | TGCGCCAGCCGGGGACAGGACACTGAAGCTTTCTTT | CASRGQDTEAFF
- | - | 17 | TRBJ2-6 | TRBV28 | TGTGCCAGCAGTGCCCTGGTCAGGGTCTCTGGGGCCAACGTCCTGACTTTC | CASSALVRVSGANVLTF
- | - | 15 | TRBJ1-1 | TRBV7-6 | TGTGCCAGCACAGTATTTTACGGAAAACTCCCAGGGGCTTTCTTT | CASTVFYGKLPGAFF